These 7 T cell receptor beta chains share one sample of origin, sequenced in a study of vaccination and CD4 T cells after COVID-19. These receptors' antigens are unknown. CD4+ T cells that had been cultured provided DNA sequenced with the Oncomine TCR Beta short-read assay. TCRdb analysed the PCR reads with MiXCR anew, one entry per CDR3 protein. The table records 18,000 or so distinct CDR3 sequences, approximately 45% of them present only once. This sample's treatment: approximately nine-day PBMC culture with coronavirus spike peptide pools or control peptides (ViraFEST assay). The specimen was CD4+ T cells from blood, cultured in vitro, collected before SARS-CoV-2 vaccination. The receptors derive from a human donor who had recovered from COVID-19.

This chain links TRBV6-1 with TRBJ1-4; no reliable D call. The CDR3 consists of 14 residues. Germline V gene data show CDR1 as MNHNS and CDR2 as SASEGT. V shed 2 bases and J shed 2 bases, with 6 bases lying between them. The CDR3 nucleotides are TGTGCCAGCAGTGAAATGGCTACTAATGAAAAACTGTTTTTT. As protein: CASSEMATNEKLFF.

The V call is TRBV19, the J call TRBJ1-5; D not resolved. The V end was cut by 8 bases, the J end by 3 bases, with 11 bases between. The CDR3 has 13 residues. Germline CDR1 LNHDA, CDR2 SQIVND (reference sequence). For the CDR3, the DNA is TGTGCCAGTTGTAAAAGGGACAATCAGCCCCAGCATTTT. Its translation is CASCKRDNQPQHF.

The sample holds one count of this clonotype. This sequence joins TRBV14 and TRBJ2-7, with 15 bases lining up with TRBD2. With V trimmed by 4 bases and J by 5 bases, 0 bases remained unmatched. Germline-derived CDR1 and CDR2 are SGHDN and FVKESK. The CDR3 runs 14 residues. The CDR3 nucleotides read TGTGCCAGCAGCCGGACTAGCGGGAGGGACGAGCAGTACTTC. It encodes CASSRTSGRDEQYF.

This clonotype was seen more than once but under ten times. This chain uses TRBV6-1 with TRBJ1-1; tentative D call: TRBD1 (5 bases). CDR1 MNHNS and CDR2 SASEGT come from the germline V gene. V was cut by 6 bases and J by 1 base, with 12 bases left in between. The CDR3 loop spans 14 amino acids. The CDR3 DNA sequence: TGTGCCAGCAGCCGGGGACCTTCGAACACTGAAGCTTTCTTT. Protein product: CASSRGPSNTEAFF.

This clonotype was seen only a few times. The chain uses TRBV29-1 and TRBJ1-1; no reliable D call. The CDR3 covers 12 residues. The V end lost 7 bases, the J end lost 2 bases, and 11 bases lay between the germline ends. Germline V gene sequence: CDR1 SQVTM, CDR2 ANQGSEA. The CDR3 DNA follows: TGCAGCGCGAGACACATTAACACTGAAGCTTTCTTT. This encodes CSARHINTEAFF.

The CDR3 region has the DNA TGTGCCAGCAGTTACTCGAGCGTAGGCAATCAGCCCCAGCATTTT. Its translation: CASSYSSVGNQPQHF. The chain joins TRBV6-2 or TRBV6-3 to TRBJ1-5; D call uncertain. Per germline, CDR1 MNHEY and CDR2 SVGEGT. The V end was cut by 0 bases, the J end by 2 bases, with 8 bases between. CDR3 length equals 15 residues.

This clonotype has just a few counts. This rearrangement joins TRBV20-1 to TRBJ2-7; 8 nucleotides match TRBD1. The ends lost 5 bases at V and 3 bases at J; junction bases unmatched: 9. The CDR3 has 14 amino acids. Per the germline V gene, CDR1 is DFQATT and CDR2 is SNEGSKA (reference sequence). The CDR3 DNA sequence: TGCAGTGCTGAGGCCGGGACAGGCTTCTACGAGCAGTACTTC. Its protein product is CSAEAGTGFYEQYF.